The rows below give T cell receptor beta chains drawn from one sample of a study of identical twins. MiXCR was run by TCRdb on the 5' RACE reads, yielding one entry per CDR3 protein. The data hold 550,000 to 800,000 distinct CDR3 sequences, with around 7.5% observed a single time. This sample was also put to use in a study of yellow fever vaccine responses in identical twins.

The specimen was PBMCs. The receptor set was obtained from a woman between 18 and 29 years old in good health. Both conserved end residues are part of each CDR3. Fields, in order: J gene, clone size, D gene, V gene, CDR3 DNA, CDR3 protein. A D gene is named only where the DNA matches it firmly. Clone size is shown for a subset of rows, as once, few, many or a class of expanded clone.

TRBJ2-1 | many | - | TRBV5-1 | TGCGCCAGCGGTGACGTTACCGATGAGCAGTTCTTC | CASGDVTDEQFF
TRBJ2-1 | few | - | TRBV7-2 | TGTGCCAGCAGCTTAGGGTCTAGCCCTAATGAGCAGTTCTTC | CASSLGSSPNEQFF
TRBJ2-5 | - | TRBD1 | TRBV7-8 | TGTGCCAGCAGCCCACTCCCTAGGACAGGGCAAGAGACCCAGTACTTC | CASSPLPRTGQETQYF
TRBJ1-1 | few | TRBD1 | TRBV7-9 | TGTGCCAGCAGCTCCTTACAGGGGGTAATGAACACTGAAGCTTTCTTT | CASSSLQGVMNTEAFF
TRBJ2-3 | - | - | TRBV29-1 | TGCAGCGTTGGAGGCTATGGGGGTACAGATACGCAGTATTTT | CSVGGYGGTDTQYF
TRBJ2-1 | many | TRBD2 | TRBV6-5 | TGTGCCAGCAGTTACTTTAGCGGGGGGGGTGGCAATGAGCAGTTCTTC | CASSYFSGGGGNEQFF
TRBJ2-1 | few | TRBD2 | TRBV10-3 | TGTGCCATCAGTGGACTAGCGGGAGCCAATGAGCAGTTCTTC | CAISGLAGANEQFF
TRBJ2-2 | - | TRBD2 | TRBV27 | TGTGCCAGCACCCAGCTAGCGGGGGGACACGGGGAGCTGTTTTTT | CASTQLAGGHGELFF
TRBJ2-2 | - | - | TRBV15 | TGTGCCACCAGCAGTATAACCGGGGAGCTGTTTTTT | CATSSITGELFF
TRBJ1-2 | many | - | TRBV12-3/TRBV12-4 | TGTGCCAGCAGTACGGGGGAGACATTTAACTATGGCTACACCTTC | CASSTGETFNYGYTF
TRBJ2-3 | - | - | TRBV7-7 | TGTGCCAGCAGATACCGGGGCACAGATACGCAGTATTTT | CASRYRGTDTQYF
TRBJ2-7 | few | - | TRBV5-1 | TGCGCCAGCAGCTTGGTCCAGCACCCCTCGTCGGTAGGCGAGCAGTACTTC | CASSLVQHPSSVGEQYF
TRBJ1-1 | many | - | TRBV3-1 | TGTGCCAGCAGCCGGTCTAACAAAGGCACTGAAGCTTTCTTT | CASSRSNKGTEAFF
TRBJ1-1 | few | TRBD1 | TRBV11-2 | TGTGCCAGCAGCTTAAGGGGACAGGGGATTATATGGTACACTGAAGCTTTCTTT | CASSLRGQGIIWYTEAFF
TRBJ2-5 | many | TRBD1 | TRBV28 | TGTGCCAGCAGTTCATATTTACCCCGGACAGGCCGAGAGACCCAGTACTTC | CASSSYLPRTGRETQYF
TRBJ2-3 | many | TRBD1 | TRBV6-4 | TGTGCCAGCAGTGAATCCGATCTGACAGGGGTCCGCACAGATACGCAGTATTTT | CASSESDLTGVRTDTQYF
TRBJ1-2 | few | - | TRBV6-1 | TGTGCCAGCAGTGAATCGACAGGTTCCAACTATGGCTACACCTTC | CASSESTGSNYGYTF
TRBJ2-1 | - | TRBD1 | TRBV28 | TGTGCCAGCAGGGGAAACAGGGGGCGGCTTAATGAGCAGTTCTTC | CASRGNRGRLNEQFF
TRBJ2-1 | few | - | TRBV5-1 | TGCGCCAGCAGCGGGGGGTTTGGGAATGAGCAGTTCTTC | CASSGGFGNEQFF
TRBJ2-1 | many | - | TRBV6-5 | TGTGCCAGCAGTTCGGGGAACAACCAGTTCTTC | CASSSGNNQFF
TRBJ2-7 | - | TRBD1 | TRBV5-8 | TGTGCCAGCGGCTCTGGGACAGGGGGCTACGAGCAGTACTTC | CASGSGTGGYEQYF
TRBJ2-3 | many | - | TRBV29-1 | TGCAGCGTTGAAGGCAGTCCTAGCACAGATACGCAGTATTTT | CSVEGSPSTDTQYF
TRBJ1-5 | few | - | TRBV5-1 | TGCGCCGCGGGTCGGGGGCTTGCTCAGCCCCAGCATTTT | CAAGRGLAQPQHF